These 2 T cell receptor beta chains were all obtained from the same sample, sequenced in a study of blood T cell repertoires in COVID-19. Data came from immunoSEQ multiplex PCR; TCRdb stores just in-frame clones and leaves some out. This table has around 180,000 clones, 75% to 90% appearing once. What was sequenced was peripheral blood. Receptors originate from a man in his 60s with acute or convalescent COVID-19.

The chain uses TRBV6-5 and TRBJ2-3; perhaps TRBD2 as D (5 bases). The V end lost 6 bases, the J end lost 3 bases, and 10 bases lay between the germline ends. There are 13 residues in the CDR3. Germline lookup yields CDR1 MNHEY and CDR2 SVGAGI. CDR3 in DNA: TGTGCCAGCAGATTCCCGGGGACAGATACGCAGTATTTT. This translates into CASRFPGTDTQYF.

This chain joins TRBV27 and TRBJ2-1, with D maybe TRBD1 (6 bases). The V end was cut by 5 bases, the J end by 1 base, with 9 bases between. Germline V gene data show CDR1 as MNHEY and CDR2 as SMNVEV (reference sequence). The CDR3 length is 14 residues. The CDR3 nucleotides are TGTGCCAGCAGTACAGGGCTTTCCTACAATGAGCAGTTCTTC. Residues: CASSTGLSYNEQFF.